This T cell receptor beta chain derives from a study of control samples from healthy donors and cancer patients. Some clones are missing from TCRdb's copy, which holds only in-frame ones; the method was immunoSEQ multiplex PCR. Of roughly 170,000 clones in the sample, 85% to 95% were seen once. Looked up from germline, CDR1 is MGHRA and CDR2 is YSYEKL. V lost 1 base, J lost 5 bases, and 8 bases lay in between. The CDR3 runs 13 residues. The TCR originated in a man younger than 30 in good health. J is TRBJ2-5 and V is TRBV4-1; weak D call: TRBD2 (6 bases). The specimen sequenced was blood. The CDR3 nucleotides read TGCGCCAGCAGCCAAGGGGGGGACGAGACCCAGTACTTC. It codes for CASSQGGDETQYF.